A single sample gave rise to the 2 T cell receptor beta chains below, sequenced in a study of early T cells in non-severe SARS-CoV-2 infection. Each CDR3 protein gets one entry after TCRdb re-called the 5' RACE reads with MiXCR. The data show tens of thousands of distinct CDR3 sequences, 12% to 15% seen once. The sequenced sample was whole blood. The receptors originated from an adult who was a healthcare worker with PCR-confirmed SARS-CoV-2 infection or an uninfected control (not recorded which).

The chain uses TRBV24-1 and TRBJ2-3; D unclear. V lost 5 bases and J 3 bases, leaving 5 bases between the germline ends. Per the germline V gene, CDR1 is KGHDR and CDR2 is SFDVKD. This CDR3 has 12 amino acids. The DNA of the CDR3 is TGTGCCACCAGTGGAGGAACAGATACGCAGTATTTT. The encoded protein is CATSGGTDTQYF.

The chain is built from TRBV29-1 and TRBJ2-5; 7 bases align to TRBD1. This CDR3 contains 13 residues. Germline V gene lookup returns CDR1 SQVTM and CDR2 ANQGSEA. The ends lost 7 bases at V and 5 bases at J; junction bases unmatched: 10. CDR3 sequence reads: CSAGPTGAETQYF. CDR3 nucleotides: TGCAGCGCCGGACCTACAGGGGCCGAGACCCAGTACTTC. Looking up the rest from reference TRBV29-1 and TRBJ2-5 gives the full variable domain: SAVISQKPSRDICQRGTSLTIQCQVDSQVTMMFWYRQQPGQSLTLIATANQGSEATYESGFVIDKFPISRPNLTFSTLTVSNMSPEDSSIYLCSAGPTGAETQYFGPGTRLLVL.